The entry below describes one T cell receptor beta chain. Germline values: CDR1 MNHEY, CDR2 SVGAGI. The CDR3 sequence is 15 residues long. V gave up 8 bases and J gave up 5 bases, with 19 bases separating them. These data belong to a study of blood T cell repertoires in COVID-19. About the research overall: Whether acute or convalescent, the COVID-19 samples came from the United States, Italy and Spain. T cells, B-cell-depleted T cells, or PBMCs supplied cDNA or gDNA.

Original processing methods: Amplification with reference gene primers provided the estimates of nucleated cell counts. Sequenced by immunoSEQ multiplex PCR; TCRdb stores in-frame clones only, minus some. V, J and clone size are those of that table, while D and trimming were read from the DNA. The data hold approximately 120,000 clones, with roughly 71% observed a single time. The sample comprised peripheral blood. The V gene is TRBV6-5, the J gene TRBJ1-5, with a tentative D call TRBD1 (6 bases). The source of this sequence is an elderly man with acute or convalescent COVID-19. CDR3 amino acids: CASGKVWDTYQPQHF. The CDR3 DNA follows: TGTGCCAGCGGAAAAGTGTGGGACACCTATCAGCCCCAGCATTTT.